The sequence of this T cell receptor beta chain was determined in a study of T cell responses to AZD1222 COVID-19 vaccine. This table comes from immunoSEQ multiplex PCR, and its TCRdb copy is limited to in-frame clones, with some not included. The data show more than 85,000 clones, roughly 90% seen once. The sequencing here drew on peripheral blood, taken on day 0 of AZD1222 vaccination. The receptor was isolated from an adult in good health.

The DNA for the CDR3 is TGTGCCTCCAGACCCAGAGCTGGAAACACCATATATTTT. Amino acid sequence: CASRPRAGNTIYF. V gene TRBV28 combines with J gene TRBJ1-3; D is uncertain. The CDR3 sequence is 13 residues long. CDR1 and CDR2 (germline): MDHEN, SYDVKM. V was shortened by 11 bases and J by 2 bases, with 13 bases between the two germline ends.